A single sample is the source of the 25 T cell receptor beta chains below, sequenced in a study of T cells in Graves' hyperthyroidism and ophthalmopathy. RNA transcripts provided the source from which TCR beta CDR3 regions were amplified. TCR CDR3 regions were first amplified by RT-PCR with HTBI primers. TCRdb used MiXCR to reprocess the multiplex PCR reads, holding one entry per CDR3 protein. The table has about 360,000 distinct CDR3 sequences, about 13% seen once. The sequencing sample was made of blood. All receptors come from a woman between 18 and 29 years old with Graves' hyperthyroidism.

Many counts were recorded for this clonotype. The gene calls are TRBV11-2 and TRBJ2-7, with D perhaps matching TRBD2 (5 bases). The germline CDR1 and CDR2 sequences are SGHAT and FQNNGV. The length of the CDR3 is 15 residues. With 4 bases removed from V and 5 bases from J, the gap between germline ends came to 18 bases. The CDR3 bases are TGTGCCAGCAGCTCAATTGTGAGGGCTCTACACGAGCAGTACTTC. It specifies CASSSIVRALHEQYF. The full variable domain, rest sourced from reference TRBV11-2 and TRBJ2-7, is EAGVAQSPRYKIIEKRQSVAFWCNPISGHATLYWYQQILGQGPKLLIQFQNNGVVDDSQLPKDRFSAERLKGVDSTLKIQPAKLEDSAVYLCASSSIVRALHEQYFGPGTRLTVT.

This clonotype was detected many times. The V gene is TRBV30, the J gene TRBJ2-2; no reliable D call. The CDR3 extends over 14 amino acids. Germline V gives CDR1 GTSNPN, CDR2 SVGIG (reference sequence). V lost 2 bases and J lost 3, with 10 bases in between. The CDR3 DNA follows: TGTGCCTGGAGTCCGACTTGGTACACCGGGGAGCTGTTTTTT. Protein sequence: CAWSPTWYTGELFF.

This clonotype appeared many times. CDR3 sequence (DNA): TGTGCCAGCAGTGCGGACAGGGCCATGTATAATTCACCCCTCCACTTT. It yields the protein CASSADRAMYNSPLHF. This chain links TRBV28 with TRBJ1-6; TRBD1 matches at 8 bases. Germline V lookup: CDR1 MDHEN, CDR2 SYDVKM. The CDR3 contains 16 residues. The V and J ends lost 5 bases and 4 bases, in that order; junction bases with no gene match: 7. Full variable domain (missing parts from reference TRBV28 and TRBJ1-6): DVKVTQSSRYLVKRTGEKVFLECVQDMDHENMFWYRQDPGLGLRLIYFSYDVKMKEKGDIPEGYSVSREKKERFSLILESASTNQTSMYLCASSADRAMYNSPLHFGNGTRLTVT.

This clonotype has ten or more counts. V usage is TRBV28 and J usage is TRBJ1-1; D unresolved. V was pared by 5 bases and J by 2 bases, with 18 bases between. Germline V gene data show CDR1 as MDHEN and CDR2 as SYDVKM. This CDR3 spans 16 amino acids. The CDR3 protein is CASSPLLRRANTEAFF. CDR3 bases: TGTGCCAGCAGTCCTCTCCTGAGGAGGGCTAACACTGAAGCTTTCTTT.

This clonotype appeared once. A clone one base away is much larger, so this may be a read error. This chain links TRBV20-1 with TRBJ2-1; 12 nucleotides match TRBD2. Germline loops: CDR1 DFQATT, CDR2 SNEGSKA (reference sequence). This CDR3 comprises 15 residues. The ends lost 2 bases at V and 5 bases at J; junction bases unmatched: 4. The chain's CDR3 is CSARLGTSGHNEQFF. DNA of the CDR3: TGCAGTGCTAGACTCGGGACTAGCGGGCACAATGAGCAGTTCTTC.

This clonotype was detected ten times or more. The J gene is TRBJ1-3, the V gene TRBV28; no reliable D call. The CDR3 runs 14 residues. The V gene lost 6 bases and the J gene lost 0 bases, with 9 bases spanning the gap. The germline V gene has CDR1 MDHEN and CDR2 SYDVKM. The CDR3 is CASRFASSGNTIYF. For the CDR3, the DNA is TGTGCCAGCAGATTTGCCAGCTCTGGAAACACCATATATTTT.

Remarks on this clonotype: This may stem from a read error, because a much larger clone lies one nucleotide away. The chain is built from TRBV10-3 and TRBJ2-2; 8 bases are shared with TRBD1. The junction had 4 bases not matched to a gene; V was cut back by 7 bases and J by 3 bases. The CDR3 is 14 residues long. Per germline, CDR1 ENHRY and CDR2 SYGVKD. CDR3: CAIIQDRDTGELFF. CDR3 DNA sequence: TGTGCCATCATTCAGGACAGGGACACCGGGGAGCTGTTTTTT.

This clonotype was picked up many times. CDR3 amino acids: CASRGLAGRRSYEQYF. Here the CDR3 DNA reads TGTGCCAGCAGGGGACTAGCGGGAAGACGCTCCTACGAGCAGTACTTC. The chain links TRBV2 to TRBJ2-7; TRBD2 agrees at 13 bases. This CDR3 region has 16 residues. Germline assignment: CDR1 SNHLY and CDR2 FYNNEI. Trimming took 6 bases from V and 0 from J; bases not matched to a gene: 5.

This clonotype was observed many times. The chain recombines TRBV2 with TRBJ1-5; D may be TRBD1 (6 bases). The V gene lost 4 bases and the J gene lost 0 bases, with 13 bases spanning the gap. The CDR3 totals 16 residues. CDR1 SNHLY and CDR2 FYNNEI come from the germline V gene. CDR3 coding DNA: TGTGCCAGCAGTGGGGGGCAGTCCTTTAGCAATCAGCCCCAGCATTTT. It codes for CASSGGQSFSNQPQHF.

This clonotype was counted many times. The chain employs TRBV28 and TRBJ2-5; 12 nucleotides match TRBD2. The CDR3 has 16 amino acids. The germline CDR1 and CDR2 sequences are MDHEN and SYDVKM. V lost 6 bases and J lost 4; bases outside the gene matches: 9. CDR3 nucleotide sequence: TGTGCCAGCAGCCCGATCCTAGCGGGAGGGGCAGAGACCCAGTACTTC. Translation: CASSPILAGGAETQYF.

At least ten counts were recorded for this clonotype. The gene calls are TRBV5-1 and TRBJ1-2; D might be TRBD1 (5 bases). Trimming left V 5 bases short and J 6 bases short, with 17 bases between. This CDR3 has 14 residues. The germline V gene has CDR1 SGHRS and CDR2 YFSETQ. In DNA, the CDR3 is TGCGCCAGCAGAAGGGGATCCCTCGTGGATGGCTACACCTTC. Translating it yields CASRRGSLVDGYTF.

This clonotype is a singleton in its sample. This clone may be a read error of a much larger clone one base away. The chain joins TRBV28 to TRBJ2-1; TRBD2 aligns across 11 bases. The V segment lost 7 bases and the J segment 5 bases; nucleotides outside the gene matches: 7. Looked up from germline, CDR1 is MDHEN and CDR2 is SYDVKM. This CDR3 has 15 residues. The CDR3 here is CASTCSGRAHNEQFF. The CDR3 coding sequence is TGTGCCAGCACCTGTAGCGGGAGGGCCCACAATGAGCAGTTCTTC. The variable domain in full, with the rest retrieved from reference TRBV28 and TRBJ2-1, is DVKVTQSSRYLVKRTGEKVFLECVQDMDHENMFWYRQDPGLGLRLIYFSYDVKMKEKGDIPEGYSVSREKKERFSLILESASTNQTSMYLCASTCSGRAHNEQFFGPGTRLTVL.

J is TRBJ1-6 and V is TRBV4-3; 8 bases are a match to TRBD1. From germline, CDR1 is LGHNA and CDR2 YSLEER. Trimming cost V 3 bases and J 14 bases; bases outside gene matches: 12. CDR3 length: 15 amino acids. For the CDR3, the DNA is TGCGCCAGCAGCCACGGCAGGGGGCCCCAACTAGCCCTCCACTTT. Residues: CASSHGRGPQLALHF.

In its sample, this clonotype was seen many times. CDR3 loop: CASSPEGSRSIGHEQYF. The CDR3 DNA reads TGTGCCAGCTCACCGGAGGGTAGCCGGAGCATTGGCCACGAGCAGTACTTC. The chain employs TRBV2 and TRBJ2-7; perhaps TRBD2 as D (6 bases). V gave up 8 bases and J gave up 5 bases, with 28 bases separating them. This CDR3 spans 17 amino acids. CDR1 is SNHLY and CDR2 is FYNNEI in the germline V gene.

Many counts were recorded for this clonotype. J is TRBJ2-7 and V is TRBV2; 8 positions match TRBD2. The germline V gene has CDR1 SNHLY and CDR2 FYNNEI. The CDR3 loop spans 17 amino acids. J gave up 3 bases and V 9 bases, and 19 bases lay outside the gene matches. As DNA, the CDR3 is TGTGCCAGACCAGTCACCTGGGCGGGGGGAATGAGCTACGAGCAGTACTTC. It is translated as CARPVTWAGGMSYEQYF. Full variable domain (missing parts from reference TRBV2 and TRBJ2-7): EPEVTQTPSHQVTQMGQEVILRCVPISNHLYFYWYRQILGQKVEFLVSFYNNEISEKSEIFDDQFSVERPDGSNFTLKIRSTKLEDSAMYFCARPVTWAGGMSYEQYFGPGTRLTVT.

This clonotype was counted many times. The V gene is TRBV11-2, the J gene TRBJ1-4, with D possibly matching TRBD1 (6 bases). Germline V lookup: CDR1 SGHAT, CDR2 FQNNGV. This CDR3 spans 15 amino acids. V was clipped by 5 bases and J by 7 bases, with 17 bases between them. DNA of the CDR3: TGTGCCAGCAGCATAATAGGGGGGTCGACTGAAAAACTGTTTTTT. It is translated as CASSIIGGSTEKLFF.

The chain is built from TRBV12-3 or TRBV12-4 and TRBJ1-1; TRBD1 aligns across 8 bases. With 6 bases clipped from V and 1 base from J, the junction kept 10 bases outside the gene matches. The CDR3 sequence is 16 residues long. CDR3 bases: TGTGCCAGCAGCCTGAGACAGGGGCTACCGAACACTGAAGCTTTCTTT. Encoded protein: CASSLRQGLPNTEAFF.

The sample holds many counts of this clonotype. This chain joins TRBV2 and TRBJ2-1; D ambiguous. With 6 bases removed from V and 8 bases from J, the gap between germline ends came to 8 bases. There are 11 residues in the CDR3. Looked up from germline, CDR1 is SNHLY and CDR2 is FYNNEI. The CDR3 DNA sequence: TGTGCCAGCAGGGACCGCTATGAGCAGTTCTTC. Its translation: CASRDRYEQFF.

The chain is built from TRBV19 and TRBJ1-2, with D maybe TRBD1 (6 bases). The V and J ends lost 3 bases and 3 bases respectively, with 11 bases between them. The CDR3 has 14 amino acids. CDR1 and CDR2 (germline): LNHDA, SQIVND (reference sequence). The CDR3 here is CASSMGAGYYGYTF. CDR3 DNA sequence: TGTGCCAGTAGTATGGGGGCAGGCTACTATGGCTACACCTTC.

The V call is TRBV14, the J call TRBJ2-1; possibly TRBD1 or TRBD2 for D (5 bases each). This CDR3 has 16 residues. Between the trimmed V and J ends, which lost 1 base and 9 bases, there was a span of 19 bases. CDR1 is SGHDN and CDR2 is FVKESK in the germline V gene. CDR3 in DNA: TGTGCCAGCAGCCAAGCCGGGACCACCGGGCCGGGTGAGCAGTTCTTC. It codes for CASSQAGTTGPGEQFF.

This clonotype has a count of ten or more. This rearrangement joins TRBV7-3 to TRBJ2-1; possible D gene TRBD2, 5 bases. V was clipped by 5 bases and J by 6 bases, with 11 bases between them. Germline V gives CDR1 SGHTA, CDR2 FQGTGA. CDR3 length equals 13 residues. The CDR3 nucleotides are TGTGCCAGCAGCCTATATCTAGCCAATGAGCAGTTCTTC. As protein: CASSLYLANEQFF.

This clonotype came up many times. The CDR3 nucleotides are TGCAGTGCTAGTCTCCCGGGGACAGCTTCCTACGAGCAGTACTTC. It specifies CSASLPGTASYEQYF. This chain joins TRBV20-1 and TRBJ2-7; 7 nucleotides line up with TRBD1. CDR3 size: 15 residues. The junction had 9 bases not matched to a gene; V was cut back by 3 bases and J by 1 base. Germline V gene data show CDR1 as DFQATT and CDR2 as SNEGSKA (reference sequence).

This clonotype was seen a handful of times. A clone one base away is much larger, so this may be a read error. V is TRBV28 and J is TRBJ1-1; unclear D gene. Germline V gene lookup returns CDR1 MDHEN and CDR2 SYDVKM. The CDR3 sequence is 12 residues long. The CDR3 DNA is TGTGCCGGCAGCTCAAGCGACACTGAAGCTTTCTTT. Amino acids: CAGSSSDTEAFF.

J is TRBJ2-7 and V is TRBV14, with D possibly being TRBD2 (5 bases). CDR3 length: 15 amino acids. The V end lost 1 base, the J end lost 3 bases, and 13 bases lay between the germline ends. Per the germline V gene, CDR1 is SGHDN and CDR2 is FVKESK. CDR3 protein: CASSQGSGAIYEQYF. CDR3 DNA sequence: TGTGCCAGCAGCCAAGGGAGCGGTGCTATCTACGAGCAGTACTTC.

This clonotype was recorded at least ten times. The chain links TRBV7-9 to TRBJ2-7, with D possibly being TRBD2 (6 bases). V shed 5 bases and J shed 3 bases, with 8 bases lying between them. The V gene's germline CDR1 is SEHNR and CDR2 FQNEAQ (reference sequence). This CDR3 contains 12 residues. The CDR3 DNA reads as TGTGCCAGCAGCCCCGGGGGCTACGAGCAGTACTTC. Its translation: CASSPGGYEQYF.